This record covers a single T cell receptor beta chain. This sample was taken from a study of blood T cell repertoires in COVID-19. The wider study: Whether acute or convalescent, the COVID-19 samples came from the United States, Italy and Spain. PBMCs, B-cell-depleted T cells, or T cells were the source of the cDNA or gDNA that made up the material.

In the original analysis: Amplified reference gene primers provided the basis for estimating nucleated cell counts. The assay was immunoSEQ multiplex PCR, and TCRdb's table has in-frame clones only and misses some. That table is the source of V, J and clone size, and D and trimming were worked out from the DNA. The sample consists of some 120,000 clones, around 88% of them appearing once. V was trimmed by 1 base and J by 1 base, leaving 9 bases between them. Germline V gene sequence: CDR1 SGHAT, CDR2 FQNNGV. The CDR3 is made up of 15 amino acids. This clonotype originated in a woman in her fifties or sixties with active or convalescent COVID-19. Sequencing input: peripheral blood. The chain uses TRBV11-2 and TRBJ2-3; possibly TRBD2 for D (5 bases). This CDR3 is CASSLGYSGTDTQYF. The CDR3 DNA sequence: TGTGCCAGCAGCTTAGGTTATAGCGGCACAGATACGCAGTATTTT.